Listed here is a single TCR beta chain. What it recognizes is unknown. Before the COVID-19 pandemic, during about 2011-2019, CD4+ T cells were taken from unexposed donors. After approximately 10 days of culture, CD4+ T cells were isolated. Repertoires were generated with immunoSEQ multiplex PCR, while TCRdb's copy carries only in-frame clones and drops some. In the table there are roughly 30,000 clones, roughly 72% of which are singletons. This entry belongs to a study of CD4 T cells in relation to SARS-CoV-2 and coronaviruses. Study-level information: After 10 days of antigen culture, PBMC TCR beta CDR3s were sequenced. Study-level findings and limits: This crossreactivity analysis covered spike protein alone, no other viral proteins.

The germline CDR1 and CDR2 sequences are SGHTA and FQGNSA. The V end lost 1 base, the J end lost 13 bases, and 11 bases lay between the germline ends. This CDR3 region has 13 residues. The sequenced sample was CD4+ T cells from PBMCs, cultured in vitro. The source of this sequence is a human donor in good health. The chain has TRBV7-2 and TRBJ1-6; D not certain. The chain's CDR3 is CASSLEQVQPLHF. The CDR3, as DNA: TGTGCCAGCAGCTTAGAGCAAGTCCAGCCCCTCCACTTT.